Presented here are 22 T cell receptor beta chains from one specimen sequenced in a study of CD8 T cells in ankylosing spondylitis. TCRdb ran MiXCR on the 5' RACE reads and lists one entry per CDR3 protein. The sample consists of 200,000 to 250,000 distinct CDR3 sequences, around 10% of them appearing once. Sequenced material: blood, either unsorted or a sorted T cell fraction (not recorded which). Receptor source: a male donor with ankylosing spondylitis or in good health (not recorded which).

This clonotype was observed at least ten times. The V gene is TRBV5-1, the J gene TRBJ2-7, with 9 bases aligning to TRBD1. The V gene end was trimmed by 3 bases and the J gene end by 4 bases; junction bases not matched to a gene: 20. The CDR3 covers 19 residues. Germline CDR1 is SGHRS and CDR2 is YFSETQ. The chain's CDR3 is CASSSRRFPGQGLLYEQYF. CDR3 sequence (DNA): TGCGCCAGCAGCTCGCGTCGTTTTCCGGGACAGGGATTATTATACGAGCAGTACTTC. The full variable domain, in which reference TRBV5-1 and TRBJ2-7 provide the parts outside the CDR3, is KAGVTQTPRYLIKTRGQQVTLSCSPISGHRSVSWYQQTPGQGLQFLFEYFSETQRNKGNFPGRFSGRQFSNSRSEMNVSTLELGDSALYLCASSSRRFPGQGLLYEQYFGPGTRLTVT.

CDR3 amino acids: CSAEVSYNEQFF. The DNA for the CDR3 is TGCAGCGCAGAGGTATCCTACAATGAGCAGTTCTTC. The chain carries TRBV20-1 and TRBJ2-1, with no clear D. CDR1 and CDR2 (germline): DFQATT, SNEGSKA (reference sequence). The CDR3 has 12 amino acids.

This clonotype was counted a few times. This sequence joins TRBV19 and TRBJ1-2, with D possibly being TRBD1 (6 bases). Trimming left V 8 bases short and J 4 bases short, with 11 bases between. In germline, CDR1 is LNHDA, CDR2 SQIVND (reference sequence). The CDR3 spans 12 residues. The CDR3 nucleotides read TGTGCCAGTGGACAGTTATTCTATGGCTACACCTTC. Its protein product is CASGQLFYGYTF. The full variable domain, with the rest looked up from reference TRBV19 and TRBJ1-2, is DGGITQSPKYLFRKEGQNVTLSCEQNLNHDAMYWYRQDPGQGLRLIYYSQIVNDFQKGDIAEGYSVSREKKESFPLTVTSAQKNPTAFYLCASGQLFYGYTFGSGTRLTVV.

This clonotype occurred many times. CDR3 sequence: CASSNREWEKLFF. The CDR3 DNA is TGTGCCAGCAGTAACCGAGAATGGGAAAAACTGTTTTTT. The genes are TRBV7-6 and TRBJ1-4; D unclear. V lost 6 bases to trimming and J lost 8 bases, with 13 bases between them. The germline V gene has CDR1 SGHVS and CDR2 FNYEAQ. CDR3 size: 13 residues.

This chain connects TRBV29-1 to TRBJ1-3, with D tentatively TRBD1 (5 bases). Germline V gives CDR1 SQVTM, CDR2 ANQGSEA. This CDR3 is built from 13 residues. Trimming took 6 bases from V and 7 from J, leaving 16 bases between them. CDR3 sequence reads: CSVLGTTANTIYF. CDR3 in DNA: TGCAGCGTACTGGGGACGACCGCTAACACCATATATTTT.

This clonotype turned up a few times. The gene calls are TRBV4-1 and TRBJ1-2; possible D gene TRBD1, 6 bases. This CDR3 spans 13 amino acids. Trimming shortened V by 5 bases and J by 4 bases, and 11 bases separated the two germline ends. Germline assignment: CDR1 MGHRA and CDR2 YSYEKL. The CDR3: CASSIQQGYGYTF. The CDR3 nucleotides are TGCGCCAGCAGCATTCAACAGGGCTATGGCTACACCTTC.

The chain has TRBV11-2 and TRBJ2-5, with D possibly TRBD1 on 6 matching bases. The V end lost 3 bases, the J end lost 5 bases, and 19 bases lay between the germline ends. Germline CDR1 and CDR2: SGHAT and FQNNGV. CDR3 length: 16 residues. The CDR3, as DNA: TGTGCCAGCAGCTTCGGGCGGACAGCCGGCGGGGAGACCCAGTACTTC. Amino acids: CASSFGRTAGGETQYF.

The chain is built from TRBV3-1 and TRBJ2-2, with TRBD2 matching 8 bases. There are 20 residues in the CDR3. Germline values: CDR1 LGHDT, CDR2 YNNKEL (reference sequence). V was clipped by 0 bases and J by 0 bases; unmatched bases: 12. CDR3 loop: CASSQDRRSGGLANTGELFF. The DNA for the CDR3 is TGTGCCAGCAGCCAAGATCGACGCAGCGGGGGACTCGCGAACACCGGGGAGCTGTTTTTT.

This clonotype has at least ten counts. The V and J genes are TRBV10-3 and TRBJ1-6; perhaps TRBD1 as D (6 bases). CDR3 length: 19 residues. Deletions cut 0 bases from V and 8 bases from J, with 23 bases between. Germline assignment: CDR1 ENHRY and CDR2 SYGVKD. CDR3 protein: CAISESWIVRGGLDSPLHF. CDR3 bases: TGTGCCATCAGTGAGTCCTGGATCGTCCGAGGGGGTTTGGATTCACCCCTCCACTTT.

This clonotype has just a few counts. The genes are TRBV2 and TRBJ1-1; D uncertain. CDR3 length: 14 amino acids. Trimming took 4 bases from V and 3 from J, leaving 12 bases between them. Germline assignment: CDR1 SNHLY and CDR2 FYNNEI. CDR3 bases: TGTGCCAGCAGTGTGGGGAGGGCAGACACTGAAGCTTTCTTT. This sequence encodes CASSVGRADTEAFF.

This clonotype has at least ten counts. The rearrangement joins TRBV12-3 or TRBV12-4 to TRBJ2-3; unclear D gene. V gave up 7 bases and J gave up 2 bases, with 7 bases separating them. The CDR3 is 12 amino acids. CDR3 nucleotides: TGTGCCAGCAACCCAACCACAGATACGCAGTATTTT. Translating gives CASNPTTDTQYF.

In this sample, this clonotype turned up many times. This sequence joins TRBV20-1 and TRBJ1-4; 8 positions agree with TRBD1. CDR1 is DFQATT and CDR2 is SNEGSKA in the germline V gene (reference sequence). The CDR3 is 17 amino acids. The trim removed 1 base at V and 7 bases at J, leaving 14 bases unmatched. The CDR3 sequence is CSARAPSGQGKSEKLFF. The CDR3 DNA reads as TGCAGTGCTAGAGCTCCATCCGGACAGGGCAAGAGTGAAAAACTGTTTTTT.

The sample holds many counts of this clonotype. The chain couples TRBV3-1 to TRBJ2-7; D gene ambiguous. The V and J ends lost 3 bases and 6 bases respectively, with 12 bases between them. The CDR3 totals 13 residues. CDR1 is LGHDT and CDR2 is YNNKEL in the germline V gene (reference sequence). CDR3 amino acids: CASSHGGKGEQYF. The CDR3 coding sequence is TGTGCCAGCAGCCATGGCGGAAAGGGCGAGCAGTACTTC.

This clonotype was found many times. V and J are TRBV27 and TRBJ2-2; D might be TRBD1 or TRBD2, each matching 5 bases. This CDR3 has 14 residues. Deletions cut 10 bases from V and 6 bases from J, with 18 bases between. Germline V gene sequence: CDR1 MNHEY, CDR2 SMNVEV (reference sequence). The DNA for the CDR3 is TGTGCCACCAATACAGGAGGCGCCTCCGGGGAGCTGTTTTTT. This sequence encodes CATNTGGASGELFF.

This clonotype was seen many times. This CDR3 reads CATSRDRTLGAFF. In DNA form, the CDR3 reads TGTGCCACCAGCAGAGATCGGACGCTGGGCGCTTTCTTT. The rearrangement links TRBV15 to TRBJ1-1; D gene uncertain. V was shortened by 0 bases and J by 11 bases, with 13 bases between the two germline ends. Germline V gene data show CDR1 as LNHNV and CDR2 as YYDKDF (reference sequence). This CDR3 has 13 amino acids.

This clonotype came up many times. The chain employs TRBV4-2 and TRBJ2-5; D is unresolved. Germline CDR1 reads LGHNA; CDR2 reads YNFKEQ. CDR3 length: 14 residues. Trimming shortened V by 1 base and J by 2 bases, and 8 bases separated the two germline ends. The CDR3 reads CASSQVGLQETQYF. The CDR3 DNA follows: TGTGCCAGCAGCCAAGTAGGGCTACAAGAGACCCAGTACTTC.

This clonotype has more than one count but fewer than ten. V usage is TRBV5-1 and J usage is TRBJ2-7; 8 bases line up with TRBD1. Germline V gene data show CDR1 as SGHRS and CDR2 as YFSETQ. This CDR3 spans 13 amino acids. Trimming cost V 0 bases and J 6 bases; bases outside gene matches: 2. The CDR3 DNA sequence: TGCGCCAGCAGCTTGGCGACAGGGGTCGAGCAGTACTTC. As protein: CASSLATGVEQYF.

This clonotype was detected many times. The gene calls are TRBV20-1 and TRBJ2-7; D might be TRBD1 (5 bases). Trimming removed 3 bases at V and 4 bases at J, with 13 bases between. The germline V gene has CDR1 DFQATT and CDR2 SNEGSKA (reference sequence). This CDR3 is 13 amino acids long. As DNA, the CDR3 is TGCAGTGCTAGCCAGGGTAGGAATTACGAGCAGTACTTC. It yields the protein CSASQGRNYEQYF.

This clonotype was recorded many times. The V gene is TRBV24-1, the J gene TRBJ2-2, with 7 bases aligning to TRBD1. With 4 bases clipped from V and 6 bases from J, the junction kept 7 bases outside the gene matches. Germline CDR1 reads KGHDR; CDR2 reads SFDVKD. This CDR3 spans 15 amino acids. CDR3 loop: CATSDTGQEAGELFF. CDR3 coding DNA: TGTGCCACCAGTGACACCGGACAGGAGGCCGGGGAGCTGTTTTTT.

This clonotype has a count of ten or more. This chain connects TRBV20-1 to TRBJ2-2; D might be TRBD1 (6 bases). The CDR3 length is 14 residues. Per the germline V gene, CDR1 is DFQATT and CDR2 is SNEGSKA (reference sequence). Between the trimmed V and J ends, which lost 3 bases and 6 bases, there was a span of 14 bases. The DNA for the CDR3 is TGCAGTGCTAGTAACAGGGCGGACGCCGGGGAGCTGTTTTTT. It translates to CSASNRADAGELFF.

This clonotype was observed many times. The chain carries TRBV7-3 and TRBJ2-1; maybe TRBD1 (5 bases). V dropped 1 base and J dropped 10 bases, with 14 bases sitting between them. Per germline, CDR1 SGHTA and CDR2 FQGTGA. The CDR3 sequence is 14 residues long. The CDR3 coding sequence is TGTGCCAGCAGCTTAAATCGAGAGGCAGGGGAGCAGTTCTTC. Protein: CASSLNREAGEQFF.

This clonotype was seen repeatedly, ten times or more. The chain couples TRBV5-1 to TRBJ2-7, with TRBD2 matching over 7 bases. The V gene's germline CDR1 is SGHRS and CDR2 YFSETQ. The CDR3 contains 13 residues. J gave up 3 bases and V 4 bases, and 4 bases lay outside the gene matches. DNA for the CDR3: TGCGCCAGCAGCCACTGGACTAGCTACGAGCAGTACTTC. Translated, it gives CASSHWTSYEQYF.